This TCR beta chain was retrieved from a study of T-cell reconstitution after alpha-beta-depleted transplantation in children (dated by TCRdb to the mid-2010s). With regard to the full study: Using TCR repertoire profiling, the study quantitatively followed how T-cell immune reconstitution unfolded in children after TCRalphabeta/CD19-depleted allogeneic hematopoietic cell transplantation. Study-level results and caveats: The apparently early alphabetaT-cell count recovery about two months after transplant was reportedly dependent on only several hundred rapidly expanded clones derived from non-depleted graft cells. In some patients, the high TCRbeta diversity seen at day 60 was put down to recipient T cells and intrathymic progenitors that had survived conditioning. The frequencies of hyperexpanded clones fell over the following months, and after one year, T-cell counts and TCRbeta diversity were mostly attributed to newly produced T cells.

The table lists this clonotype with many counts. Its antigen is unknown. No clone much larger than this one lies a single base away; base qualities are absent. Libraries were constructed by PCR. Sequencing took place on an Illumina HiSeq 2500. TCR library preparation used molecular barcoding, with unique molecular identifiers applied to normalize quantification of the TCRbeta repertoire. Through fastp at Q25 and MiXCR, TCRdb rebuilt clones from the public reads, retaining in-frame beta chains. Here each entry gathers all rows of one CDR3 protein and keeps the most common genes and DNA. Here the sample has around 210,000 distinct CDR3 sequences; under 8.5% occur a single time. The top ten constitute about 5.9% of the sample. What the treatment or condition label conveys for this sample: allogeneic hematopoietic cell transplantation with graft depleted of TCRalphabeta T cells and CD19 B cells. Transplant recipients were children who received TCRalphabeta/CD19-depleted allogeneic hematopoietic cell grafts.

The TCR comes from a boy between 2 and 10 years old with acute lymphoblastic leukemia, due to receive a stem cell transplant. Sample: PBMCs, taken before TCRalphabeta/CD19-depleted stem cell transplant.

The DNA reads as follows: TGCGCCAGCAGCCCTCAAGCGGGGGAGACCCAGTACTTC. It encodes CASSPQAGETQYF. The V and J genes are TRBV5-1 and TRBJ2-5; the junction holds 7 bases that match TRBD2. From cysteine to phenylalanine, the CDR3 is 13 amino acids long. The kept DNA is CDR3 alone, 39 bases in frame from the first base. The germline V gene supplies CDR1 SGHRS and CDR2 YFSETQ. Germline trimming: 4 bases from V, 5 bases from J; junction bases outside gene matches: 5.